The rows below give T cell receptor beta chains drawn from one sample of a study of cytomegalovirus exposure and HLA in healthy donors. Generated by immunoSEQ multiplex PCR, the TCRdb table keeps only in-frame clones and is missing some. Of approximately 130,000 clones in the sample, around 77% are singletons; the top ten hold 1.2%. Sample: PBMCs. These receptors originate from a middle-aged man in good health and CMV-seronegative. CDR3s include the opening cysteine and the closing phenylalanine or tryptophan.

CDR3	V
CASSAVVAGLDTQYF	TRBV25-1
CASSPSTGVYEQYF	TRBV27
CASSPSPEAYYEQYF	TRBV6-5
CSVSRDGSDTQYF	TRBV29-1
CASSSYTGELFF	TRBV6-4
CASSLGTGPNYEQYF	TRBV5-6
CASSFGTSGYEQYF	TRBV4-3
CASSDPGKASNEQYF	TRBV25-1
CASSQRASGRVSGANVLTF	TRBV14
CASSLLAGAFRPDTQYF	TRBV5-1
CASSYSTSGGYNEQFF	TRBV6-5
CASTPGQISGELFF	TRBV6-5
CASSETAGGAKNIQYF	TRBV2
CASTRSGGDGYTF	TRBV19
CASSYSPAGSNEKLFF	TRBV6-5
CASSTGSQPQHF	TRBV28
CASSQFGDQETQYF	TRBV2
CASSPLVGQVSYEQYF	TRBV18
CASSPSPRGRPGVYEQYF	TRBV27
CASAKTGRVPYEQYF	TRBV6-5
CASSMGGDQPQHF	TRBV19
CASSFNRRAGPYNEQFF	TRBV7-9
CASSQRAGGQPQHF	TRBV7-2
CASSLGANRVTDTQYF	TRBV27
CASVGQGADEQFF	TRBV12-5
CASSRAGDYEQYF	TRBV6-6
CASSSGGASTDTQYF	TRBV28
CASSQPGQRTDTQYF	TRBV5-1
CASNPMGTSGAYEQYF	TRBV6-6
CASSYEAGGSDTQYF	TRBV6-5
CASKYGLAGNTGELFF	TRBV5-1
CASRSLGGNTEAFF	TRBV28
CASSIGTGGAGETQYF	TRBV9
CASSSSGGGGKNIQYF	TRBV7-2
CASSRGTGFTGELFF	TRBV5-1
CASSPEGGSGYTF	TRBV18
CASSPRQGLGDTQYF	TRBV18
CASSLGASGRTRDTQYF	TRBV11-2
CASSIERGVFHEQYF	TRBV19
CASSPDEGTGYTF	TRBV10-1
CASRNKRQGANEKLFF	TRBV19
CASSLVPTSEQFF	TRBV7-7
CASSPRSGRGQETQYF	TRBV2
CASSPSRVQGYTF	TRBV27
CAWSVLRGYEQYF	TRBV30
CASSGGGTRSYEQYF	TRBV28
CASSQAGGNTGELFF	TRBV11-2
CASSVWGEPLAGGPHEQFF	TRBV9
CAWGDRRRQETQYF	TRBV30
CASSFTTGELFF	TRBV5-8
CASRTSGTNTGELFF	TRBV19